A single sample is the source of the 2 T cell receptor beta chains below, sequenced in a study of blood T cell repertoires in COVID-19. Profiling relied on immunoSEQ multiplex PCR, and the TCRdb table lists in-frame clones only, not all of them. The sample lists about 220,000 clones, roughly 80% occurring once. Sequenced: peripheral blood. These TCRs come from a woman between 70 and 85 years old with acute or convalescent COVID-19.

The chain joins TRBV18 to TRBJ2-1; 8 bases match TRBD2. Unmatched junction bases numbered 11, after V lost 0 bases and J lost 7 bases. The CDR3 length is 17 residues. CDR1 and CDR2 from the germline V gene are KGHSH and LQKENI. The DNA of the CDR3 is TGTGCCAGCTCACCACCGTCCAGTGGCGGGGGGTTTAATGAGCAGTTCTTC. Amino acids: CASSPPSSGGGFNEQFF.

The chain employs TRBV19 and TRBJ1-5, with a possible D match to TRBD1 (5 bases). The CDR3 covers 15 residues. The V and J ends lost 3 bases and 0 bases respectively, with 9 bases between them. The germline V gene encodes CDR1 LNHDA and CDR2 SQIVND (reference sequence). Here the CDR3 DNA reads TGTGCCAGTAGTATGTCAGGGTATAGCAATCAGCCCCAGCATTTT. Protein product: CASSMSGYSNQPQHF.